The rows below give T cell receptor beta chains drawn from one sample of a study of cytomegalovirus exposure and HLA in healthy donors. Using immunoSEQ multiplex PCR, the repertoire was profiled, and TCRdb retains in-frame clones only, with some absent. The sample consists of about 120,000 clones, 50% to 70% of them appearing once. Sequencing was performed on PBMCs. The receptors were sampled from a woman aged 40 to 55 in good health and CMV-seropositive. Both conserved end residues are part of each CDR3. A D gene is named only where the DNA matches it firmly. Clone size, where shown, is once, few, many, or a class for clones that have expanded.

TGTGCCAGCAGCACAGACAGGTCCTCGTACACAGATACGCAGTATTTT	CASSTDRSSYTDTQYF	TRBV5-6	TRBJ2-3	.	.
TGTGCCAGTAGTAACAGATACGAGCAGTACTTC	CASSNRYEQYF	TRBV19	TRBJ2-7	.	.
TGTGCCAGCAGCTCAGACAGGGGGATATCCTACAATGAGCAGTTCTTC	CASSSDRGISYNEQFF	TRBV11-1	TRBJ2-1	.	TRBD1
TGTGCCAGCAGTGGGCGGGGAAATTCACCCCTCCACTTT	CASSGRGNSPLHF	TRBV6-5	TRBJ1-6	.	.
TGTGCCAGCAGTACCGCTGGCAGGATCAGCACCCAGCATTTT	CASSTAGRISTQHF	TRBV27	TRBJ1-5	.	.
TGTGCCAGCAGCTTAGTGCCTAGCGGGTGGAACACAGATACGCAGTATTTT	CASSLVPSGWNTDTQYF	TRBV7-8	TRBJ2-3	.	TRBD2
TGTGCCAGCAGTTCAGGACAGGGCAGTAGCTATGGCTACACCTTC	CASSSGQGSSYGYTF	TRBV6-5	TRBJ1-2	few	TRBD1
TGCGCCAGCAGCCGCGAGCCCGCACGAGGCTCTGGAAACACCATATATTTT	CASSREPARGSGNTIYF	TRBV4-1	TRBJ1-3	few	.
TGTGCCAGTAGTATATGGGGACAGGGATACAATGAGCAGTTCTTC	CASSIWGQGYNEQFF	TRBV19	TRBJ2-1	once	TRBD1
TGTGCCAGCAACGGGAATGTTAGGCCCCAGCATTTT	CASNGNVRPQHF	TRBV7-9	TRBJ1-5	once	.
TGCAGCGTTGTTCCCTCTAACCGGGACAGTCAAGAGACCCAGTACTTC	CSVVPSNRDSQETQYF	TRBV29-1	TRBJ2-5	few	TRBD1
TGTGCCAGCTCACCTCCACCCCGGACAGTGGGTAAACTGTTTTTT	CASSPPPRTVGKLFF	TRBV18	TRBJ1-4	.	.
TGCAGCGTTGTGGCTAGCGGAAAGGCCGGGGAGCTGTTTTTT	CSVVASGKAGELFF	TRBV29-1	TRBJ2-2	few	TRBD2
TGTGCCAGCACCAACGGTCGAGTCTCTGGAAACACCATATATTTT	CASTNGRVSGNTIYF	TRBV6-5	TRBJ1-3	.	.
TGTGCCAGCTCCCTGGGACAGGGGGTTCAGCCCCAGCATTTT	CASSLGQGVQPQHF	TRBV18	TRBJ1-5	.	TRBD1
TGTGCCAGCAAGGGACTATCGAACACCGGGGAGCTGTTTTTT	CASKGLSNTGELFF	TRBV2	TRBJ2-2	.	TRBD2
TGTGCCAGCAGTTACGGGTCGGAGGGGACTGAAGCTTTCTTT	CASSYGSEGTEAFF	TRBV6-5	TRBJ1-1	.	.
TGCGCCAGCAGCCAAACTTCCTTAATGGTCCCAATCAGCACAGATACGCAGTATTTT	CASSQTSLMVPISTDTQYF	TRBV4-1	TRBJ2-3	.	.
TGTGCCACCAGCAGAGAACGGGATTCCGAGCAGTACTTC	CATSRERDSEQYF	TRBV15	TRBJ2-7	.	.
TGTGCCAGCAGGGCTACTAGCTCCAGAGAGACCCAGTACTTC	CASRATSSRETQYF	TRBV28	TRBJ2-5	.	.
TGTGCCAGCAGCTTGGGGGCTAGCCAAAGGAGCGAGCAGTACTTC	CASSLGASQRSEQYF	TRBV5-5	TRBJ2-7	.	.
TGTGCCACCAGCAGAGATAGGACCCAGAGCGGCGAGCAGTACTTC	CATSRDRTQSGEQYF	TRBV15	TRBJ2-7	.	.
TGTGCCAGCTCACTCCATACCGCAGGGGCAGGGCTCTACGAGCAGTACTTC	CASSLHTAGAGLYEQYF	TRBV18	TRBJ2-7	.	.
TGTGCCATCAGTGGCGGGGGGTCCACTGAAGCTTTCTTT	CAISGGGSTEAFF	TRBV10-3	TRBJ1-1	few	.
TGTGCCAGCAGCTTAGAATTAGACACCGGGGAGCTGTTTTTT	CASSLELDTGELFF	TRBV7-9	TRBJ2-2	few	.
TGTGCCAGCAGCCGAGGGACAGGGGGCTTCGCTGAAGCTTTCTTT	CASSRGTGGFAEAFF	TRBV5-4	TRBJ1-1	.	TRBD1
TGTGCCAGCAGCCACAGGGGGCGAGCTCAGCCCCAGCATTTT	CASSHRGRAQPQHF	TRBV2	TRBJ1-5	.	TRBD1
TGTGCCAGCAGCCCGGGAGCAATTACTGAAGCTTTCTTT	CASSPGAITEAFF	TRBV6-5	TRBJ1-1	.	.
TGTGCCAGCAGTTTTTCGGGTCTGAACACTGAAGCTTTCTTT	CASSFSGLNTEAFF	TRBV28	TRBJ1-1	.	.
TGCAGCGTTGAAAGGCGGACTGAAGCTTTCTTT	CSVERRTEAFF	TRBV29-1	TRBJ1-1	few	.
TGTGCCAGCAGCTTCAGGGGCCGCTCTGGAAACACCATATATTTT	CASSFRGRSGNTIYF	TRBV6-5	TRBJ1-3	few	.
TGTGCCAGCAGCTTAGATGCGGGGACTGAAGCTTTCTTT	CASSLDAGTEAFF	TRBV7-9	TRBJ1-1	.	.
TGTGCCAGCAGGGCACCGGGACAGGTTAATGAAAAACTGTTTTTT	CASRAPGQVNEKLFF	TRBV5-8	TRBJ1-4	.	TRBD1
TGTGCCAGTCAAGCTGGCCGGGACAGGGTATCAGATACGCAGTATTTT	CASQAGRDRVSDTQYF	TRBV7-9	TRBJ2-3	.	TRBD1
TGTGCCAGCAGTTTTTTAGCCGGGGAGCTGTTTTTT	CASSFLAGELFF	TRBV27	TRBJ2-2	.	.
TGCGCCAGCAGCTTGGGGAACAGGGGGCTTTCAGATACGCAGTATTTT	CASSLGNRGLSDTQYF	TRBV5-1	TRBJ2-3	.	TRBD1
TGCAGCGCCCAGGGAGAAGTTGGACAGACGAACACTGAAGCTTTCTTT	CSAQGEVGQTNTEAFF	TRBV29-1	TRBJ1-1	few	.
TGTGCCAGCAGTTCCCGACTAGCGGGAGGGCCTAACGAGCAGTTCTTC	CASSSRLAGGPNEQFF	TRBV27	TRBJ2-1	once	TRBD2
TGTGCCAGCACCAGACTTGGAGCCGGGGAGCTGTTTTTT	CASTRLGAGELFF	TRBV7-6	TRBJ2-2	few	.